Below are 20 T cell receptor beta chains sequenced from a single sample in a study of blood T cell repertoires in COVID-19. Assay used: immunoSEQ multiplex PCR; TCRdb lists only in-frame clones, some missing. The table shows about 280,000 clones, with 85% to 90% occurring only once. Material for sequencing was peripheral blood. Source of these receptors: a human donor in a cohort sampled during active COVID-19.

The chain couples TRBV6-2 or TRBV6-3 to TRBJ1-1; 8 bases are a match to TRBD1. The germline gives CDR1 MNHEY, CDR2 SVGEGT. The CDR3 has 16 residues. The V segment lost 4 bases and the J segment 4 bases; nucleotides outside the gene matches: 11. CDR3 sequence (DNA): TGTGCCAGCAGTTCGGGGGAGGGCCAGGGGGCCACTGAAGCTTTCTTT. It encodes CASSSGEGQGATEAFF.

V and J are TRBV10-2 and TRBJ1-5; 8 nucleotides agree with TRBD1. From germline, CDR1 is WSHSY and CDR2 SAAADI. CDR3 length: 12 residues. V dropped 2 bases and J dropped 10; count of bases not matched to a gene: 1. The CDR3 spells CASSETGGPQHF. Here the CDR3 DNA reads TGCGCCAGCAGTGAGACAGGGGGTCCCCAGCATTTT.

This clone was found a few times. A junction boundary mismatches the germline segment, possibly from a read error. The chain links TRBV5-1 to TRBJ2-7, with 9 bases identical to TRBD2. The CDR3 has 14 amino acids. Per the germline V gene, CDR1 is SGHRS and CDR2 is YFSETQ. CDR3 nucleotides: TGCGCCAGCAGCCCCGGGACTAGCTCCCACGAGCAGTACTTC. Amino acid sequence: CASSPGTSSHEQYF. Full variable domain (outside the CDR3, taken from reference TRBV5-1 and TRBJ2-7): KAGVTQTPRYLIKTRGQQVTLSCSPISGHRSVSWYQQTPGQGLQFLFEYFSETQRNKGNFPGRFSGRQFSNSRSEMNVSTLELGDSALYLCASSPGTSSHEQYFGPGTRLTVT.

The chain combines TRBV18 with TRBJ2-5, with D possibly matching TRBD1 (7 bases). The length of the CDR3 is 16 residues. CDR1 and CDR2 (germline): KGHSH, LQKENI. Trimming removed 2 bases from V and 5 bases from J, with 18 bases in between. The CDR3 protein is CASSPGAGQTSETQYF. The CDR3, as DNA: TGTGCCAGCTCACCAGGGGCGGGACAGACGTCGGAGACCCAGTACTTC.

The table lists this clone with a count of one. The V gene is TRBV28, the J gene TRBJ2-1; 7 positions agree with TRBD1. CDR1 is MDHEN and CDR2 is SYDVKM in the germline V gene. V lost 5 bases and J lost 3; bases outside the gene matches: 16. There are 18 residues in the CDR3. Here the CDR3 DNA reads TGTGCCAGCAGTAACAGACAGGGTCGGAGAAAGGACTACAATGAGCAGTTCTTC. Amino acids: CASSNRQGRRKDYNEQFF.

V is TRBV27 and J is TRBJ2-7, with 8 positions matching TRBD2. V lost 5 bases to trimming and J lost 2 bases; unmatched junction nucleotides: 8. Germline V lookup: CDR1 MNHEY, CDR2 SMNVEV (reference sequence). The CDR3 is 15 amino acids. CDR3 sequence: CASSPLAVLTYEQYF. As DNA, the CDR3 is TGTGCCAGCAGTCCACTAGCGGTCCTTACCTACGAGCAGTACTTC.

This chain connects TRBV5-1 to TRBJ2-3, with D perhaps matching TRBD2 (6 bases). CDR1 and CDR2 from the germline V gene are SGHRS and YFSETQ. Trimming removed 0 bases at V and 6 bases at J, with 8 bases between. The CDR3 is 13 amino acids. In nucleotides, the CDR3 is TGCGCCAGCAGCTTGGCCCTAGCGGATACGCAGTATTTT. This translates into CASSLALADTQYF.

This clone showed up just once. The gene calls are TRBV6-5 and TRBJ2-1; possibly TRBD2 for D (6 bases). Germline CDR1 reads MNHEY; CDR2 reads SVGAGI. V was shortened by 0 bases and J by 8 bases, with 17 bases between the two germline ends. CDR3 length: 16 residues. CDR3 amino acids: CASSYSSQLARYEQFF. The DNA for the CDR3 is TGTGCCAGCAGTTACTCGAGTCAACTAGCAAGGTATGAGCAGTTCTTC.

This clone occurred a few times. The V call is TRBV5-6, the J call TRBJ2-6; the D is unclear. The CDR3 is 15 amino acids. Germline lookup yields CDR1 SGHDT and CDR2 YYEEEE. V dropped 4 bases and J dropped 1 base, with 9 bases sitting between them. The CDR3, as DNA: TGTGCCAGCAGCCAAGCGCGGTCTGGGGCCAACGTCCTGACTTTC. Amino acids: CASSQARSGANVLTF.

Here the CDR3 DNA reads TGTGCCAGCAGCCAACAGGGGCAGCCCCAGCATTTT. It yields the protein CASSQQGQPQHF. The gene calls are TRBV3-1 (or the pseudogene TRBV3-2) and TRBJ1-5; D may be TRBD1 (6 bases). Germline V gives CDR1 LGHDT, CDR2 YNNKEL (reference sequence). The CDR3 is 12 amino acids. The V and J ends lost 2 bases and 7 bases respectively, with 6 bases between them.

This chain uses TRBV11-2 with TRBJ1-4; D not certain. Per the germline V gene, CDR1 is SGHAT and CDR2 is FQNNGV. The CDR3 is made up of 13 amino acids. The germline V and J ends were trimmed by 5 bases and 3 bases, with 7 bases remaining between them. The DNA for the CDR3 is TGTGCCAGCAGCAGGAGGTCTAATGAAAAACTGTTTTTT. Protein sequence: CASSRRSNEKLFF. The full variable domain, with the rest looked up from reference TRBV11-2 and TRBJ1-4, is EAGVAQSPRYKIIEKRQSVAFWCNPISGHATLYWYQQILGQGPKLLIQFQNNGVVDDSQLPKDRFSAERLKGVDSTLKIQPAKLEDSAVYLCASSRRSNEKLFFGSGTQLSVL.

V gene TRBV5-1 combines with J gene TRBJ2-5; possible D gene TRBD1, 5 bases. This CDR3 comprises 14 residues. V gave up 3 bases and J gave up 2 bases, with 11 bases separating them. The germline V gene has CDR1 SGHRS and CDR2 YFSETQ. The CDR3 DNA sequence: TGCGCCAGCAGCTATTTGACAGCACAAGAGACCCAGTACTTC. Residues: CASSYLTAQETQYF.

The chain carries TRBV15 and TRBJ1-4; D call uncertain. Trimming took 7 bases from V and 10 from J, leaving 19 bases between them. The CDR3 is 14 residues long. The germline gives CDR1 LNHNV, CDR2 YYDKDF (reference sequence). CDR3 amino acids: CATKAGFGRGKLFF. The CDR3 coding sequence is TGTGCCACCAAGGCTGGGTTTGGTCGCGGAAAACTGTTTTTT.

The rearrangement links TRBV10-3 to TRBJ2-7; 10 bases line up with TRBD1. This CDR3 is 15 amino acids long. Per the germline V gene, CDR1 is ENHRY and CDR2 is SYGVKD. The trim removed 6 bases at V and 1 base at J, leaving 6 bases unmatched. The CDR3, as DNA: TGTGCCATCAGAGGGCGGGACAGGGGTTCCTACGAGCAGTACTTC. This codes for CAIRGRDRGSYEQYF.

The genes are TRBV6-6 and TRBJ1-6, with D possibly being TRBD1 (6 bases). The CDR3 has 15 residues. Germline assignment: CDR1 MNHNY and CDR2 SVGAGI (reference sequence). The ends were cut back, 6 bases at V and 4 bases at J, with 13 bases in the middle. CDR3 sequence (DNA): TGTGCCAGCAGGCCTCGGACAGATTATAATTCACCCCTCCACTTT. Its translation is CASRPRTDYNSPLHF.

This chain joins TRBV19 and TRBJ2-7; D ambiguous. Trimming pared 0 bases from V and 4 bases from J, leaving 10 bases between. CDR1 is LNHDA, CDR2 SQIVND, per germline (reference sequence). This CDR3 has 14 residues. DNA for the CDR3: TGTGCCAGTAGTATAGAGGGCAGACCATACGAGCAGTACTTC. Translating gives CASSIEGRPYEQYF.

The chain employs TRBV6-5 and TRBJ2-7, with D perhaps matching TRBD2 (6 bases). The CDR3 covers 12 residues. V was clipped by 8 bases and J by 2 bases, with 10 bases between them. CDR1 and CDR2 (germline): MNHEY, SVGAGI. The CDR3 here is CASLRGPYEQYF. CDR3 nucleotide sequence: TGTGCCAGCTTGCGGGGACCCTACGAGCAGTACTTC.

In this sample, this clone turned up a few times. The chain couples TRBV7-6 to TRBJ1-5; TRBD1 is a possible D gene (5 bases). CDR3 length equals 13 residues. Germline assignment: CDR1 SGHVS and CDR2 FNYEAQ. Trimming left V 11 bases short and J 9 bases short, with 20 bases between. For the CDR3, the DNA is TGTGCCCATACCCATGGGGCCAGAGGGCCCCAGCATTTT. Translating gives CAHTHGARGPQHF. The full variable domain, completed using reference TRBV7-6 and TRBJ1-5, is GAGVSQSPRYKVTKRGQDVALRCDPISGHVSLYWYRQALGQGPEFLTYFNYEAQQDKSGLPNDRFSAERPEGSISTLTIQRTEQRDSAMYRCAHTHGARGPQHFGDGTRLSIL.

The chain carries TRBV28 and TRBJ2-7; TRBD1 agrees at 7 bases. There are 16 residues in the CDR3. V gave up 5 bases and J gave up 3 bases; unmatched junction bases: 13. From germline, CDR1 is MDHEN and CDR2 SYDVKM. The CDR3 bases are TGTGCCAGCAGTCCCGGAGGACAGGTGTCCTTCTACGAGCAGTACTTC. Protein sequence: CASSPGGQVSFYEQYF.

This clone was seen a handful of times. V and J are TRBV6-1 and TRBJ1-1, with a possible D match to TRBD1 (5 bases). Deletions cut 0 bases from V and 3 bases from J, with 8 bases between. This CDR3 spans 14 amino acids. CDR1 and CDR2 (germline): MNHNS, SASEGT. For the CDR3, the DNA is TGTGCCAGCAGTGAAGCGCCCAGGGACACTGAAGCTTTCTTT. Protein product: CASSEAPRDTEAFF.